The rows below give T cell receptor beta chains drawn from one sample of a study of CD8 T cells in ankylosing spondylitis. Via MiXCR, TCRdb re-called the 5' RACE reads, giving one row per CDR3 protein. The sample contains roughly 200,000 distinct CDR3 sequences, more than 25% of which appear only once. The sequencing input was blood, either unsorted or a sorted T cell fraction (not recorded which). Receptor source: a male donor with ankylosing spondylitis or in good health (not recorded which). The conserved cysteine and the conserved F or W are not part of the CDR3 here. The order of the fields is CDR3 protein, clone size, V gene. The size entry is marked missing in some rows and otherwise reads once, few, many or a size class.

cdr3_aa: ASSPPPGLAEQF
clone_size: few
v_call: TRBV25-1

cdr3_aa: ASSATGKSTEAF
clone_size: NA
v_call: TRBV6-4

cdr3_aa: ASSFSAAQPQH
clone_size: many
v_call: TRBV12-3/TRBV12-4

cdr3_aa: SARPGDYAYEQY
clone_size: NA
v_call: TRBV20-1

cdr3_aa: SVEQGSETQY
clone_size: few
v_call: TRBV29-1

cdr3_aa: SARDRANTDTQY
clone_size: many
v_call: TRBV20-1

cdr3_aa: ASSPISGRRGEQF
clone_size: NA
v_call: TRBV18

cdr3_aa: ASMDRALWDTQY
clone_size: NA
v_call: TRBV6-1

cdr3_aa: ASGTRVNEQF
clone_size: many
v_call: TRBV3-1

cdr3_aa: ASSPTGPFYEQY
clone_size: NA
v_call: TRBV6-1

cdr3_aa: ASSFITGGSTEAF
clone_size: few
v_call: TRBV5-1

cdr3_aa: SAGGANYGYT
clone_size: many
v_call: TRBV20-1

cdr3_aa: ASSLTRTTGVPGELF
clone_size: few
v_call: TRBV14

cdr3_aa: ASSLASRVHNEQF
clone_size: NA
v_call: TRBV12-3/TRBV12-4

cdr3_aa: SVETGAGIDEQY
clone_size: NA
v_call: TRBV29-1

cdr3_aa: AISEADSYNEQF
clone_size: NA
v_call: TRBV10-3

cdr3_aa: ASTLQETQY
clone_size: once
v_call: TRBV5-1

cdr3_aa: SAGLAGLGEQF
clone_size: many
v_call: TRBV20-1

cdr3_aa: CALPGLAGGGTGELF
clone_size: NA
v_call: TRBV20-1

cdr3_aa: ASSPRVNTDTQY
clone_size: many
v_call: TRBV7-2

cdr3_aa: SARVGTGNSRVYGYT
clone_size: few
v_call: TRBV20-1

cdr3_aa: ASSQNSGAGNTIY
clone_size: many
v_call: TRBV3-1